Listed below are T cell receptor beta chains from one sample, sequenced in a study of T cells in Graves' hyperthyroidism and ophthalmopathy. TCRdb redid the calling of the multiplex PCR reads with MiXCR, one entry per CDR3 protein. The sample holds around 690,000 distinct CDR3 sequences; roughly 17% are singletons and the top ten take 15% to 18%. Material for sequencing was blood. These receptors were taken from a man aged 50 to 60 with Graves' hyperthyroidism. The CDR3 runs from the conserved cysteine through the conserved F or W. Fields, in order: J gene, D gene, clone size, V gene, CDR3 DNA, CDR3 protein. A D gene is named only where the DNA matches it firmly. The size field is filled for only some rows; it gives once, few, many or a size class.

j_call: TRBJ2-2
d_call: TRBD1
clone_size: -
v_call: TRBV27
cdr3_nt: TGTGCCAGCAGTATCGGGACAGGGTACACCGGGGAGCTGTTTTTT
cdr3_aa: CASSIGTGYTGELFF

j_call: TRBJ2-3
d_call: -
clone_size: -
v_call: TRBV28
cdr3_nt: TGTGCCGGCAGTTTTACCCGGCCCACAGATACGCAGTATTTT
cdr3_aa: CAGSFTRPTDTQYF

j_call: TRBJ2-3
d_call: TRBD1
clone_size: many
v_call: TRBV28
cdr3_nt: TGTGCCAGCAGTTTGCCTGGACAGGGGGTAGATACGCAGTATTTT
cdr3_aa: CASSLPGQGVDTQYF

j_call: TRBJ2-2
d_call: -
clone_size: -
v_call: TRBV28
cdr3_nt: TGTGCCAGCAGGAAGACCAGGGGCCGGAACACCGGGGAGCTGTTTTTT
cdr3_aa: CASRKTRGRNTGELFF

j_call: TRBJ2-1
d_call: TRBD2
clone_size: few
v_call: TRBV3-1
cdr3_nt: TGTGCCAGCAGCCAAGGGGGGGCTAGCGGGAGCCTAGGTAACAATGAGCAGTTCTTC
cdr3_aa: CASSQGGASGSLGNNEQFF

j_call: TRBJ1-5
d_call: -
clone_size: many
v_call: TRBV19
cdr3_nt: TGTGCCAGTAGTATGTCTGTAGGTCAGCCCCAGCATTTT
cdr3_aa: CASSMSVGQPQHF

j_call: TRBJ1-4
d_call: -
clone_size: -
v_call: TRBV6-1
cdr3_nt: TGTGCCAGCAGTGAAGAGGGGGGGGTCCTTGGAAAACTGTTTTTT
cdr3_aa: CASSEEGGVLGKLFF

j_call: TRBJ2-2
d_call: -
clone_size: few
v_call: TRBV28
cdr3_nt: TGTGCCAGCAGTAAACCAGCCACCGGGGAGCTGTTTTTT
cdr3_aa: CASSKPATGELFF

j_call: TRBJ2-3
d_call: -
clone_size: -
v_call: TRBV7-6
cdr3_nt: TGTGCCAGCACTTGGTCGATTGGCGCAGATACGCAGTATTTT
cdr3_aa: CASTWSIGADTQYF

j_call: TRBJ1-1
d_call: -
clone_size: -
v_call: TRBV10-3
cdr3_nt: TGTGCCATCAGTGGTTCAGGGATAAACACTGAAGCTTTCTTT
cdr3_aa: CAISGSGINTEAFF

j_call: TRBJ2-3
d_call: TRBD1
clone_size: few
v_call: TRBV20-1
cdr3_nt: TGCAGTGCTAAGGGGTGGTACAGGGGAGACACAGATACGCAGTATTTT
cdr3_aa: CSAKGWYRGDTDTQYF

j_call: TRBJ1-1
d_call: -
clone_size: -
v_call: TRBV12-3/TRBV12-4
cdr3_nt: TGTGCCAGCAGTCTAGGCTGGGAGAACACTGAAGCTTTCTTT
cdr3_aa: CASSLGWENTEAFF

j_call: TRBJ2-3
d_call: TRBD2
clone_size: few
v_call: TRBV6-1
cdr3_nt: TGTGCCAGCAGTTCGCGAGCTACTGGTGCGGGAGGGCCAATACGAGCAGATACGCAGTATTTT
cdr3_aa: CASSSRATGAGGPIRADTQYF

j_call: TRBJ2-7
d_call: TRBD1
clone_size: few
v_call: TRBV24-1
cdr3_nt: TGTGCCACCAGTGAACAGGGGGCTCGAGAGCAGTACTTC
cdr3_aa: CATSEQGAREQYF

j_call: TRBJ2-1
d_call: TRBD2
clone_size: -
v_call: TRBV2
cdr3_nt: TGTGCCAGCAGTGGCCTAGCGGGATATGAGCAGTTCTTC
cdr3_aa: CASSGLAGYEQFF

j_call: TRBJ2-7
d_call: -
clone_size: many
v_call: TRBV28
cdr3_nt: TGTGCCAGCAGTTCCGTTAGCGGAGGAACCTACGAGCAGTACTTC
cdr3_aa: CASSSVSGGTYEQYF

j_call: TRBJ2-2
d_call: -
clone_size: few
v_call: TRBV24-1
cdr3_nt: TGTGCCACCAGTGAAAACATAAACACCGGGGAGCTGTTTTTT
cdr3_aa: CATSENINTGELFF

j_call: TRBJ1-1
d_call: -
clone_size: many
v_call: TRBV3-1
cdr3_nt: TGTGCCAGCAGCTCTACCAGGAGGAACACTGAAGCTTTCTTT
cdr3_aa: CASSSTRRNTEAFF

j_call: TRBJ2-7
d_call: -
clone_size: many
v_call: TRBV27
cdr3_nt: TGTGCCAGCAGTTTAAGGCTACAGCCCTACGAGCAGTACTTC
cdr3_aa: CASSLRLQPYEQYF

j_call: TRBJ2-7
d_call: TRBD2
clone_size: many
v_call: TRBV6-2/TRBV6-3
cdr3_nt: TGTGCCAGCAGCCCGCCCCAGGGAGGGAGTTGGGGCTACGAGCAGTACTTC
cdr3_aa: CASSPPQGGSWGYEQYF

j_call: TRBJ2-7
d_call: -
clone_size: many
v_call: TRBV7-2
cdr3_nt: TGTGCCAGCAGCCCAGGGGGAGGGGGCCGCGAGCAGTACTTC
cdr3_aa: CASSPGGGGREQYF

j_call: TRBJ1-4
d_call: TRBD1
clone_size: many
v_call: TRBV12-3/TRBV12-4
cdr3_nt: TGTGCCAGCAGTCCCGGGACAGGAGGGATCGCTAATGAAAAACTGTTTTTT
cdr3_aa: CASSPGTGGIANEKLFF

j_call: TRBJ2-2
d_call: -
clone_size: many
v_call: TRBV13
cdr3_nt: TGTGCCAGCAGCTTAGGACTTTTCACCGGGGAGCTGTTTTTT
cdr3_aa: CASSLGLFTGELFF

j_call: TRBJ1-4
d_call: -
clone_size: few
v_call: TRBV29-1
cdr3_nt: TGCAGCGTTGACGCCGGTAATGAAAAACTGTTTTTT
cdr3_aa: CSVDAGNEKLFF

j_call: TRBJ1-6
d_call: -
clone_size: many
v_call: TRBV12-3/TRBV12-4
cdr3_nt: TGTGCCAGCAGTTCCTACACTGACAATTCACCCCTCCACTTT
cdr3_aa: CASSSYTDNSPLHF

j_call: TRBJ2-7
d_call: -
clone_size: many
v_call: TRBV11-3
cdr3_nt: TGTGCCAGCAGCTCCCGGGACGGGACCTACGAGCAGTACTTC
cdr3_aa: CASSSRDGTYEQYF

j_call: TRBJ1-5
d_call: -
clone_size: many
v_call: TRBV18
cdr3_nt: TGTGCCAGCTCACCAGCGGGGGGCATGGATCAGCCCCAGCATTTT
cdr3_aa: CASSPAGGMDQPQHF

j_call: TRBJ1-1
d_call: -
clone_size: few
v_call: TRBV4-3
cdr3_nt: TGCGCCAGCAGCCAAGATCCGATGAACACTGAAGCTTTCTTT
cdr3_aa: CASSQDPMNTEAFF

j_call: TRBJ2-3
d_call: -
clone_size: many
v_call: TRBV28
cdr3_nt: TGTGCCAGCAGCTCCCTAGCGAACACGCAGTATTTT
cdr3_aa: CASSSLANTQYF

j_call: TRBJ1-2
d_call: -
clone_size: -
v_call: TRBV12-3/TRBV12-4
cdr3_nt: TGTGCCAGCAGTTGGGACGTCTCGGGGGGCTACACCTTC
cdr3_aa: CASSWDVSGGYTF

j_call: TRBJ2-7
d_call: TRBD2
clone_size: -
v_call: TRBV7-2
cdr3_nt: TGTGCCAGCTGCCTCACCGGGACTAGCGGTAACGAGCAGTACTTC
cdr3_aa: CASCLTGTSGNEQYF

j_call: TRBJ1-2
d_call: -
clone_size: few
v_call: TRBV7-2
cdr3_nt: TGTGCCAGCAGCTATGATATCTCTCACTATGGCTACACCTTC
cdr3_aa: CASSYDISHYGYTF

j_call: TRBJ2-7
d_call: -
clone_size: -
v_call: TRBV28
cdr3_nt: TGTGCCAGCACCACCGCTAGCTCCTACGAGCAGTACTTC
cdr3_aa: CASTTASSYEQYF

j_call: TRBJ2-3
d_call: TRBD2
clone_size: many
v_call: TRBV20-1
cdr3_nt: TGCAGTGCTAGAGTGACTAGCGGGGTTACGCAGTATTTT
cdr3_aa: CSARVTSGVTQYF

j_call: TRBJ1-3
d_call: -
clone_size: few
v_call: TRBV7-9
cdr3_nt: TGTGCCAGCAGCCCTACTAGGCTAGGGCGTTCTGGAAACACCATATATTTT
cdr3_aa: CASSPTRLGRSGNTIYF

j_call: TRBJ2-7
d_call: TRBD2
clone_size: many
v_call: TRBV20-1
cdr3_nt: TGCAGTGCTAGACACGGACTAGCGGGAGTCTCCTACGAGCAGTACTTC
cdr3_aa: CSARHGLAGVSYEQYF

j_call: TRBJ1-2
d_call: -
clone_size: many
v_call: TRBV19
cdr3_nt: TGTGCCAGTAGGCGCGACCCTAACTATGGCTACACCTTC
cdr3_aa: CASRRDPNYGYTF

j_call: TRBJ2-7
d_call: TRBD2
clone_size: many
v_call: TRBV20-1
cdr3_nt: TGCAGTGCTAGAGTTAGGACTAGCGGGATCGCGTCCTACGAGCAGTACTTC
cdr3_aa: CSARVRTSGIASYEQYF

j_call: TRBJ1-1
d_call: -
clone_size: many
v_call: TRBV7-9
cdr3_nt: TGTGCCAGCAGCTGGGCCACAGGGAACACTGAAGCTTTCTTT
cdr3_aa: CASSWATGNTEAFF

j_call: TRBJ1-5
d_call: -
clone_size: few
v_call: TRBV18
cdr3_nt: TGTGCCAGCTCACCAATGGGGGGAATAGTGCAGCCCCAGCATTTT
cdr3_aa: CASSPMGGIVQPQHF

j_call: TRBJ2-2
d_call: TRBD2
clone_size: many
v_call: TRBV5-1
cdr3_nt: TGCGCCAGCAGCTGGGTTCGCGGGAGTGGCACCGGGGAGCTGTTTTTT
cdr3_aa: CASSWVRGSGTGELFF

j_call: TRBJ2-2
d_call: -
clone_size: few
v_call: TRBV4-1
cdr3_nt: TGCGCCACCCAGGGAACCGGGGAGCTGTTTTTT
cdr3_aa: CATQGTGELFF

j_call: TRBJ1-1
d_call: -
clone_size: many
v_call: TRBV5-1
cdr3_nt: TGCGCCAGCAGCTTGGCTTCGGGAGGGTGGACTGAAGCTTTCTTT
cdr3_aa: CASSLASGGWTEAFF

j_call: TRBJ2-4
d_call: TRBD1
clone_size: -
v_call: TRBV6-2/TRBV6-3
cdr3_nt: TGTGCCAGCAGCAACAGGGGGAACAAAAACATTCAGTACTTC
cdr3_aa: CASSNRGNKNIQYF

j_call: TRBJ2-1
d_call: TRBD2
clone_size: many
v_call: TRBV28
cdr3_nt: TGTGCCAGCAGCCTAGGCGGGGCGGGAGGGTTGGATGAGCAGTTCTTC
cdr3_aa: CASSLGGAGGLDEQFF

j_call: TRBJ2-7
d_call: TRBD1
clone_size: -
v_call: TRBV20-1
cdr3_nt: TGCAGTGCTAGTGGGACAGCCCAAGCCTACGAGCAGTACTTC
cdr3_aa: CSASGTAQAYEQYF

j_call: TRBJ1-1
d_call: TRBD1
clone_size: few
v_call: TRBV12-3/TRBV12-4
cdr3_nt: TGTGCCAGCAGACGTCAGGGGGTCGTTAGTGAAGCTTTCTTT
cdr3_aa: CASRRQGVVSEAFF

j_call: TRBJ2-1
d_call: TRBD2
clone_size: few
v_call: TRBV19
cdr3_nt: TGTGCCAGTAGGGGACTAGAGGGGAATGAGCAGTTCTTC
cdr3_aa: CASRGLEGNEQFF

j_call: TRBJ2-1
d_call: TRBD2
clone_size: -
v_call: TRBV12-3/TRBV12-4
cdr3_nt: TGTGCCAGCAGCCAATACGGGACTAGCGGGAGGGTCCACTACAATGAGCAGTTCTTC
cdr3_aa: CASSQYGTSGRVHYNEQFF

j_call: TRBJ2-1
d_call: TRBD2
clone_size: few
v_call: TRBV2
cdr3_nt: TGTGCCAGCAGTGAAGCGCCGGGGACTAGCGGGAGTGGGCAGTTCTTC
cdr3_aa: CASSEAPGTSGSGQFF

j_call: TRBJ2-7
d_call: -
clone_size: few
v_call: TRBV10-3
cdr3_nt: TGTGCCATCAGTGCACTCGAATACGAGCAGTACTTC
cdr3_aa: CAISALEYEQYF

j_call: TRBJ2-1
d_call: TRBD2
clone_size: many
v_call: TRBV10-3
cdr3_nt: TGTGCCATCAGTGAGTCGTCTAGCGGGGTCCCCTACAATGAGCAGTTCTTC
cdr3_aa: CAISESSSGVPYNEQFF

j_call: TRBJ2-3
d_call: -
clone_size: many
v_call: TRBV27
cdr3_nt: TGTGCCAGCAGCCCTCTCAAAACCTATGTCACAGATACGCAGTATTTT
cdr3_aa: CASSPLKTYVTDTQYF

j_call: TRBJ2-7
d_call: -
clone_size: -
v_call: TRBV7-2
cdr3_nt: TGTGCCAGCAGCTTAGCGGGTAGACCAAACGTGCAGTACTTC
cdr3_aa: CASSLAGRPNVQYF